This T cell receptor beta chain came from a study of PD-1 blockade in classical Hodgkin lymphoma (dated by TCRdb to 2018 to 2020). In terms of the full investigation: Nivolumab dosing was 3 mg/kg intravenously every 2 weeks, continuing until either disease progression or unacceptable toxicity. The study used TCR beta sequencing and CyTOF to define a peripheral blood immune signature of response to PD-1 blockade in classical Hodgkin lymphoma. Paper-wide results and their limitations: By C4D1, a significant rise was seen in CD4+ TCR diversity but not in CD8+ TCR diversity (p=0.0027 vs p=0.16), and the rise was most apparent among complete responders (p=0.02). Diversity was lower in patients who began nivolumab less than 1 year after ASCT, so these patients were left out of later analyses to avoid confounding by immune reconstitution. The study was limited to a single clinical trial cohort, and causes of repertoire differences, possibly disease activity or prior therapy, remained undefined. Baseline diversity similar to that of newly diagnosed patients was observed in trial patients achieving complete response, whereas significantly lower diversity was observed in partial responders and progressors. Baseline TCR diversity was reported as lower in newly diagnosed patients than in healthy donors, and lower still in relapsed/refractory patients.

Looking up the germline V gene yields CDR1 SNHLY and CDR2 FYNNEI. A distance of 14 bases separates the germline ends of V and J, which lose 5 bases and 0 bases respectively. The CDR3 spans 16 residues, from the cysteine through the phenylalanine. CDR3 DNA only is kept here, 48 bases in frame from base 1. With respect to this clone: The antigen this receptor binds is unknown. Per-base qualities were not stored, and no clone one base away is much larger.

Genomic DNA was extracted with the Qiagen DNeasy kit from unsorted PBMCs and from negatively selected CD4+ and CD8+ fractions. TCR beta CDR3 regions were amplified by immunoSEQ multiplex PCR using primers annealing to V and J segments. Amplification bias was minimized using a synthetic immune receptor repertoire, and residual bias was removed computationally after sequencing. On the authors' methods: Custom Python scripts were used to quantify repertoire diversity as the Shannon entropy index. The unsorted, CD4+ and CD8+ repertoires were each analyzed separately, with the exception of combined analyses, where CD4+ and CD8+ sequences were merged in silico. Clonal expansion was defined as at least a 2-fold frequency increase after treatment relative to C1D1, with a pseudocount of 0.5 for undetected baseline clones. Singleton clones were defined as clones with 0 or 1 copy at C1D1, and non-singleton clones were defined as clones with 2 or more copies. Clones expanded in unsorted samples were assigned a CD4+, CD8+ or unknown annotation through matching of protein sequences in sorted samples from the same patient. Wilcoxon tests were applied to paired samples to test diversity changes from C1D1 to C4D1. TCRdb provides this immuneACCESS table in a form limited to in-frame rearrangements. Some clones are lacking; in checked studies, under half of them reflect an unresolved V gene, and why the rest are absent is not known. V, J and clone size are those of that table, while D and trimming were read from the DNA. This sample lists around 150,000 clones; approximately 81% were detected once. Roughly 10% of the sample is taken by the ten largest.

The time point label, as the study defines it: cycle 2 day 1 (C2D1) of nivolumab. Relapse after autologous stem cell transplantation had occurred in all trial patients, and cohorts A, B and C were distinguished by prior brentuximab vedotin exposure. A total of under 70 patients with relapsed/refractory classical Hodgkin lymphoma made up the trial cohort, and each patient's best overall response was complete response, partial response or progressive disease. Single-agent nivolumab was administered to trial patients in the multi-cohort phase II CheckMate 205 trial. An independent review committee assessed best overall response using the 2007 International Working Group response criteria. PBMCs from the trial were collected at three points: immediately before nivolumab initiation (C1D1), and during therapy at cycle 2 day 1 and cycle 4 day 1. Peripheral blood was collected in 8 mL Vacutainer Cell Preparation Tubes, from which PBMCs were isolated by centrifugation and then cryopreserved.

The sample here was peripheral blood mononuclear cells (PBMCs), taken before the second cycle of nivolumab. This sequence uses TRBV2 and TRBJ1-5, with the D segment identity uncertain. The clonotype was recovered from a human donor with classical Hodgkin lymphoma. The CDR3 here reads CASSLNRGYSNQPQHF. The nucleotide sequence reads as follows: TGTGCCAGCAGTCTGAACAGAGGATATAGCAATCAGCCCCAGCATTTT.